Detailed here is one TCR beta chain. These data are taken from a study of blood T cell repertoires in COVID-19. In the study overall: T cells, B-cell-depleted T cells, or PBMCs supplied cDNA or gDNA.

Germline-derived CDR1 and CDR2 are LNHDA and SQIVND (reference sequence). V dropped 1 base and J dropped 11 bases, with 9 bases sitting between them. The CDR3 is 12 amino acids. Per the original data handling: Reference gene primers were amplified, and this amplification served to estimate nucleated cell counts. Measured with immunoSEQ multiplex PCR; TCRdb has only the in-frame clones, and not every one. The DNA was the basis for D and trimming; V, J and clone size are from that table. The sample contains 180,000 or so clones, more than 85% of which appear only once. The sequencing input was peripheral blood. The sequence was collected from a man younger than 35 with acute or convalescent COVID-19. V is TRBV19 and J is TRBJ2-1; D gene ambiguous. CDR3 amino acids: CASSIGADKQFF. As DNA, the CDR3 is TGTGCCAGTAGTATAGGTGCAGACAAGCAGTTCTTC. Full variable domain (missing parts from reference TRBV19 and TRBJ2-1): DGGITQSPKYLFRKEGQNVTLSCEQNLNHDAMYWYRQDPGQGLRLIYYSQIVNDFQKGDIAEGYSVSREKKESFPLTVTSAQKNPTAFYLCASSIGADKQFFGPGTRLTVL.